The rows below give T cell receptor beta chains drawn from one sample of a study of Ad26.COV2.S vaccination and SARS-CoV-2 variants. TCRdb's table, derived via immunoSEQ multiplex PCR, lists solely in-frame clones and lacks some. The sample records about 350,000 clones, roughly 90% being singletons. The sample in question was peripheral blood, obtained in a trial of Ad26.COV2.S vaccine versus placebo. These receptors all come from a person aged 18-65 years who received the Ad26.COV2.S COVID-19 vaccine or a placebo. The CDR3 runs from the conserved cysteine through the conserved F or W. The order of the fields is V gene, clone size, D gene, J gene, CDR3 DNA, CDR3 protein. D genes are given only for firm matches. The size of a clone is reported for some rows only, either as once, few or many, or as a class for expanded clones.

TRBV6-5	-	TRBD2	TRBJ2-2	TGTGCCAGCGGGACCGGGGGGGCGCGAACCGGGGAGCTGTTTTTT	CASGTGGARTGELFF
TRBV7-2	-	-	TRBJ1-5	TGTGCCAGCAGCTTAAGGGACCGAGGAGGGCAGCCCCAGCATTTT	CASSLRDRGGQPQHF
TRBV7-3	-	-	TRBJ2-3	TGTGCCAGCAGCCCCGCCGGCGCCGGTACGCAGTATTTT	CASSPAGAGTQYF
TRBV5-1	-	TRBD1	TRBJ1-4	TGCGCCAGCAGCTTGGTAGGGACAGCTAATGAAAAACTGTTTTTT	CASSLVGTANEKLFF
TRBV5-6	few	-	TRBJ1-2	TGTGCCAGCAGTCGCCAGTCTGGCTACACCTTC	CASSRQSGYTF
TRBV11-2	-	-	TRBJ1-2	TGTGCCAGCAGCTTAGAGCGGGCTACTTATGGCTACACCTTC	CASSLERATYGYTF
TRBV5-1	-	-	TRBJ2-5	TGCGCCAGCAGCCTGATAGGGGGGCAAGAGACCCAGTACTTC	CASSLIGGQETQYF
TRBV6-5	-	-	TRBJ1-2	TGTGCCAGCAGTTACTCCGCGGCTAACTATGGCTACACCTTC	CASSYSAANYGYTF
TRBV10-3	-	TRBD1	TRBJ2-7	TGTGCCATCAAGCCGGGACAGGCATACGAGCAGTACTTC	CAIKPGQAYEQYF
TRBV2	-	-	TRBJ2-3	TGTGCCAGCCTACGCAGGGAGACAGATACGCAGTATTTT	CASLRRETDTQYF
TRBV5-4	-	-	TRBJ2-4	TGTGCCAGCAGCTTCGGGGGGCCCTTAGCCAAAAACATTCAGTACTTC	CASSFGGPLAKNIQYF
TRBV12-5	-	-	TRBJ1-5	TGTGCTAGTGGTTTCACACAGGGTAATCAGCCCCAGCATTTT	CASGFTQGNQPQHF
TRBV5-1	-	-	TRBJ1-6	TGCGCCAGCAGCCCCGAAACAGTCAGGAGTACCTATAATTCACCCCTCCACTTT	CASSPETVRSTYNSPLHF
TRBV6-5	-	-	TRBJ2-3	TGTGCCAGCAGTTACTCGTCCAGGGGAAACACAGATACGCAGTATTTT	CASSYSSRGNTDTQYF
TRBV27	once	TRBD2	TRBJ2-5	TGTGCCAGCAGTTTCTCTAGCGGGAGTCAAGAGACCCAGTACTTC	CASSFSSGSQETQYF
TRBV4-1	-	-	TRBJ2-2	TGCGCCAGTTCCGGGGTCACGAACACCGGGGAGCTGTTTTTT	CASSGVTNTGELFF
TRBV19	-	-	TRBJ2-3	TGTGCCAGTAGTATAGACGCGGGCAGCACAGATACGCAGTATTTT	CASSIDAGSTDTQYF
TRBV11-2	-	-	TRBJ1-1	TGTGCCAGCAGCTTCCGGGGGTTCGCTGAAGCTTTCTTT	CASSFRGFAEAFF
TRBV25-1	-	TRBD1	TRBJ1-2	TGTGCCAGCAGTGAAGACAGGGGGCCGGACTATGGCTACACCTTC	CASSEDRGPDYGYTF
TRBV9	-	-	TRBJ1-2	TGTGCCAGCAGCGTAGGTGGGGGATTGGATGGCTACACCTTC	CASSVGGGLDGYTF
TRBV24-1	-	TRBD2	TRBJ2-3	TGTGCCACCAGTGGGGGGGAGGGGTGGTCAGATACGCAGTATTTT	CATSGGEGWSDTQYF
TRBV6-5	-	TRBD1	TRBJ1-1	TGTGCCATAAGACAGGGGAGAACTGAAGCTTTCTTT	CAIRQGRTEAFF
TRBV7-2	-	-	TRBJ1-1	TGTGCCAGCAGCTACACGGGGAACACTGAAGCTTTCTTT	CASSYTGNTEAFF
TRBV30	-	TRBD1	TRBJ1-5	TGTGCCTGGAGTCCGGGACAGGGGGCGGGTCAGCCCCAGCATTTT	CAWSPGQGAGQPQHF
TRBV7-8	-	TRBD1	TRBJ1-5	TGTGCCAGCAGCTCAAGGACAGGGACCAGCAATCAGCCCCAGCATTTT	CASSSRTGTSNQPQHF
TRBV3-1/TRBV3-2	-	-	TRBJ2-7	TGTGCCAGCAGCCAAGACGCTTGGGCTGACGAGCAGTACTTC	CASSQDAWADEQYF
TRBV28	-	TRBD1	TRBJ2-7	TGTGCCAGCAGCGACAGGGCAGGGCACTACGAGCAGTACTTC	CASSDRAGHYEQYF
TRBV11-2	-	-	TRBJ1-6	TGTGCCAGCAGCTTAGAAGGAATTCCGTCACCCCTCCACTTT	CASSLEGIPSPLHF